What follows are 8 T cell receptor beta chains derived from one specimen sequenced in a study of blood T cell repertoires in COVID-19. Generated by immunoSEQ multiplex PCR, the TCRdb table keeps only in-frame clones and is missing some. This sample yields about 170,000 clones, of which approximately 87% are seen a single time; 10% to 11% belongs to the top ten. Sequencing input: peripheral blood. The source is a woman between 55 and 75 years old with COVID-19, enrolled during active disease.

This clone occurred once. Here the CDR3 reads CATSVGQGYNQPQHF. The CDR3 DNA is TGTGCCACCAGTGTCGGACAAGGGTACAATCAGCCCCAGCATTTT. The chain combines TRBV24-1 with TRBJ1-5; TRBD1 is a possible D gene (5 bases). Germline-derived CDR1 and CDR2 are KGHDR and SFDVKD. The V end was cut by 5 bases, the J end by 3 bases, with 13 bases between. The CDR3 totals 15 residues.

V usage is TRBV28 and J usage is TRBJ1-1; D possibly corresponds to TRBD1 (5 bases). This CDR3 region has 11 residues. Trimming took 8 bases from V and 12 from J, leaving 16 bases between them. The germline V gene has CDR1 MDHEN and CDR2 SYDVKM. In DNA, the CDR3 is TGTGCCAGCCACGTCGGGGGTTCGACTTTCTTT. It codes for CASHVGGSTFF.

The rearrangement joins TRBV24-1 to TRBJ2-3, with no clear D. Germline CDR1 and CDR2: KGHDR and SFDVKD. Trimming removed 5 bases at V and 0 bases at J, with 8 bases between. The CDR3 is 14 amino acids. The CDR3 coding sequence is TGTGCCACCAGTGGCGTAACTAGCACAGATACGCAGTATTTT. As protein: CATSGVTSTDTQYF.

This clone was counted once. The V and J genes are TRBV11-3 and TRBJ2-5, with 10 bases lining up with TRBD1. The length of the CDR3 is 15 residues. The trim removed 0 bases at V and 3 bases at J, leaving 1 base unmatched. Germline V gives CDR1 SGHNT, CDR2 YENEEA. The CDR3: CASSLDGTGEETQYF. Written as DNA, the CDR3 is TGTGCCAGCAGCTTAGATGGGACAGGGGAAGAGACCCAGTACTTC. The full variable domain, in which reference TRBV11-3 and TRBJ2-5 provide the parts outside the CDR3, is EAGVVQSPRYKIIEKKQPVAFWCNPISGHNTLYWYLQNLGQGPELLIRYENEEAVDDSQLPKDRFSAERLKGVDSTLKIQPAELGDSAVYLCASSLDGTGEETQYFGPGTRLLVL.

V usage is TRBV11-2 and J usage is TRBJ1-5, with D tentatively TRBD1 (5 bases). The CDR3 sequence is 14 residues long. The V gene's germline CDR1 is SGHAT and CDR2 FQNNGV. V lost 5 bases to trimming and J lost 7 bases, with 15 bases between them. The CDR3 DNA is TGTGCCAGCAGCCTGGGTAGGGGTGGACAGCCCCAGCATTTT. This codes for CASSLGRGGQPQHF.

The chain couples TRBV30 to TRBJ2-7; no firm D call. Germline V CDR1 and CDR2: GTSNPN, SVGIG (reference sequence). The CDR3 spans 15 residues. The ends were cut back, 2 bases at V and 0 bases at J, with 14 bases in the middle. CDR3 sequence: CAWSSRRRYSYEQYF. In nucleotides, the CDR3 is TGTGCCTGGAGTTCTAGGAGAAGGTACTCCTACGAGCAGTACTTC. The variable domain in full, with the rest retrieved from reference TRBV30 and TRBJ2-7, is SQTIHQWPATLVQPVGSPLSLECTVEGTSNPNLYWYRQAAGRGLQLLFYSVGIGQISSEVPQNLSASRPQDRQFILSSKKLLLSDSGFYLCAWSSRRRYSYEQYFGPGTRLTVT.

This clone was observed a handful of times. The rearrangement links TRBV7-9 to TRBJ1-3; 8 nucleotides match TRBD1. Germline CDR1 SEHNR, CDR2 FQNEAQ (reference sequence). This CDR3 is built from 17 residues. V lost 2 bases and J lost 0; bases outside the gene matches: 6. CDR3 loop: CASSLRDRPSSGNTIYF. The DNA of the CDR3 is TGTGCCAGCAGCTTAAGGGACAGGCCCTCCTCTGGAAACACCATATATTTT.

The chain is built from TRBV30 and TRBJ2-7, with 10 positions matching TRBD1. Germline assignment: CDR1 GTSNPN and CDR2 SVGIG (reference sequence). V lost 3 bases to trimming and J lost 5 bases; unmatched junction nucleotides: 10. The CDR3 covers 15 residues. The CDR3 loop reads CAWRGGQGSLNEQYF. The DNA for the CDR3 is TGTGCCTGGAGAGGGGGACAGGGGAGTTTAAACGAGCAGTACTTC.